Here is one T cell receptor (beta chain) with its context. Antigen unknown. The PCR was carried out with 60 Vbeta primers and 13 Jbeta primers. Profiled with immunoSEQ multiplex PCR; TCRdb holds only in-frame clones, not every one. The sample shows under 150,000 clones, around 75% of them seen only once. The data are from a study of cytomegalovirus exposure and HLA in healthy donors. Findings and limits, study-wide: TCR beta chains numbering about 160 were designated cytomegalovirus-associated.

Germline CDR1 is SSHAT and CDR2 is FNYEAQ (reference sequence). The CDR3 runs 13 residues. The germline V and J ends were trimmed by 5 bases and 4 bases, with 9 bases remaining between them. The receptor comes from a middle-aged woman in good health and CMV-seronegative. J is TRBJ2-1 and V is TRBV7-7; D might be TRBD1 (6 bases). The sequenced material came from PBMCs. The CDR3 is CASSLDSYNEQFF. DNA for the CDR3: TGTGCCAGCAGCCTGGACAGTTACAATGAGCAGTTCTTC.